The 12 T cell receptor beta chains presented below share a single source sample, sequenced in a study of prognosis after radiotherapy for stage I lung cancer. CDR3 of TCR beta was amplified from genomic DNA via a two-round multiplex PCR. Each TRBV and TRBJ gene had its own primer in the first PCR round. TCRdb analysed the multiplex PCR reads with MiXCR anew, one entry per CDR3 protein. The data show more than 15,000 distinct CDR3 sequences, with approximately 15% seen just once and around 40% held by the top ten. The sample in question was PBMCs, obtained before or after stereotactic body radiation therapy (not recorded which). These TCRs come from a donor over 45 with non-small cell lung cancer.

This clonotype showed up many times. This chain joins TRBV6-1 and TRBJ1-2, with 7 bases lining up with TRBD1. Germline V gives CDR1 MNHNS, CDR2 SASEGT. This CDR3 has 15 amino acids. After removal of 7 bases from V and 7 bases from J, the junction contained 15 bases not matched to a gene. The CDR3 reads CASIKEYRGASGYTF. DNA for the CDR3: TGTGCCAGCATCAAAGAGTACAGGGGCGCGTCTGGCTACACCTTC.

This clonotype came up once. This likely reflects a read error, since a far larger clone is one base away. The rearrangement joins TRBV11-2 to TRBJ2-5, with a weak D call TRBD1 (6 bases). The DNA end is a closer match to TRBJ2-1, so the J assignment may be wrong. The CDR3 is made up of 14 amino acids. Germline V gene lookup returns CDR1 SGHAT and CDR2 FQNNGV. The CDR3 is CASSLDGQCYEQFF. The CDR3 DNA sequence: TGTGCCAGCAGCTTAGATGGACAGTGCTATGAGCAGTTCTTC.

In its sample, this clonotype was seen many times. The J gene is TRBJ2-2, the V gene TRBV7-3; TRBD1 might be the D (5 bases). V gave up 2 bases and J gave up 4 bases, with 14 bases separating them. The CDR3 consists of 16 residues. From germline, CDR1 is SGHTA and CDR2 FQGTGA. Here the CDR3 DNA reads TGTGCCAGCAGCTTATCCCTCTGGGGCGGCACCGGGGAGCTGTTTTTT. Translation: CASSLSLWGGTGELFF.

The V call is TRBV27, the J call TRBJ2-7, with 7 bases that match TRBD1. V shed 6 bases and J 6 bases; nucleotides not matched to a gene: 11. This CDR3 comprises 14 residues. Germline CDR1 is MNHEY and CDR2 is SMNVEV (reference sequence). Here the CDR3 DNA reads TGTGCCAGCAGCAGACAGGGCCCAGTGTCCGAGCAGTACTTC. This codes for CASSRQGPVSEQYF.

This clonotype is deemed medium-sized. The chain links TRBV6-2 or TRBV6-3 to TRBJ2-7, with D perhaps TRBD1 or TRBD2 (5 bases each). The V end was cut by 7 bases, the J end by 2 bases, with 15 bases between. Germline V gene sequence: CDR1 MNHEY, CDR2 SVGEGT. This CDR3 is 14 amino acids long. This CDR3 reads CASTKRGVTYEQYF. The CDR3 nucleotides read TGTGCCAGCACCAAGAGAGGGGTCACCTACGAGCAGTACTTC.

In this sample, this clonotype turned up many times. V and J are TRBV15 and TRBJ2-1; D not resolved. Trimming left V 5 bases short and J 3 bases short, with 5 bases between. This CDR3 spans 12 amino acids. Per the germline V gene, CDR1 is LNHNV and CDR2 is YYDKDF (reference sequence). DNA of the CDR3: TGTGCCACCAGCGACCGCTACAATGAGCAGTTCTTC. It codes for CATSDRYNEQFF.

Only one count was recorded for this clonotype. The chain is built from TRBV28 and TRBJ1-2; 10 positions match TRBD1. The V gene's germline CDR1 is MDHEN and CDR2 SYDVKM. After removal of 5 bases from V and 6 bases from J, the junction contained 15 bases not matched to a gene. The CDR3 consists of 17 residues. CDR3 residues: CASSLALGQGQGDGYTF. Written as DNA, the CDR3 is TGTGCCAGCAGTCTAGCCCTGGGACAGGGGCAGGGGGATGGCTACACCTTC.

Only a few counts were recorded for this clonotype. A single base separates this from a much larger clone, so it may be a read error. J is TRBJ1-2 and V is TRBV19; possibly TRBD1 for D (5 bases). This CDR3 has 13 residues. CDR1 LNHDA and CDR2 SQIVND come from the germline V gene (reference sequence). V shed 3 bases and J shed 7 bases, with 12 bases lying between them. DNA for the CDR3: TGTGCCAGTAGTATGGTGGGGGTAAGTGGCTACACCTTC. This codes for CASSMVGVSGYTF.

This clonotype was found many times. This chain links TRBV27 with TRBJ1-2; D gene uncertain. Germline CDR1 MNHEY, CDR2 SMNVEV (reference sequence). There are 16 residues in the CDR3. V lost 5 bases and J 0 bases, leaving 16 bases between the germline ends. CDR3 in amino acids: CASSLRQVNTNYGYTF. CDR3 nucleotides: TGTGCCAGCAGTCTTCGCCAAGTGAATACTAACTATGGCTACACCTTC.

This clonotype was counted ten times or more. V and J are TRBV11-3 and TRBJ2-3; no clear D gene. CDR1 is SGHNT, CDR2 YENEEA, per germline. This CDR3 region has 13 residues. Trimming removed 1 base at V and 2 bases at J, with 4 bases between. CDR3 sequence (DNA): TGTGCCAGCAGCTTAGGGGCCACAGATACGCAGTATTTT. Its protein is CASSLGATDTQYF.

The chain is built from TRBV30 and TRBJ1-1; D uncertain. CDR3 length: 12 residues. Between the trimmed V and J ends, which lost 3 bases and 3 bases, there was a span of 8 bases. Per the germline V gene, CDR1 is GTSNPN and CDR2 is SVGIG (reference sequence). This CDR3 is CAWSRSDTEAFF. The CDR3 region has the DNA TGTGCCTGGAGCAGGAGTGACACTGAAGCTTTCTTT.

This clonotype was observed at least ten times. V gene TRBV18 combines with J gene TRBJ2-2; no reliable D call. The CDR3 loop spans 15 amino acids. Trimming removed 2 bases from V and 6 bases from J, with 13 bases in between. Germline-derived CDR1 and CDR2 are KGHSH and LQKENI. In DNA form, the CDR3 reads TGTGCCAGCTCACCAGATCTGGGAAGTGCCGGGGAGCTGTTTTTT. Encoded protein: CASSPDLGSAGELFF.